The 10 T cell receptor beta chains given below trace back to one sample, sequenced in a study of neurological immune-mediated disorders. TCRdb re-called the 5' RACE reads with MiXCR, one entry per CDR3 protein. This table holds 67,000 or so distinct CDR3 sequences, roughly 13% found once. The sample's time point: longitudinal time-point 1 (baseline). The sequencing sample was made of PBMCs. The receptors were sampled from a female donor with HTLV-1-associated myelopathy (HAM/TSP).

The table lists this clonotype with many counts. V usage is TRBV10-2 and J usage is TRBJ1-3; 7 positions agree with TRBD1. The V gene end was trimmed by 4 bases and the J gene end by 12 bases; junction bases not matched to a gene: 3. The length of the CDR3 is 11 residues. Germline CDR1 WSHSY, CDR2 SAAADI. The CDR3 DNA reads as TGCGCCAGCAGTGGAGGGGGCGGCATATATTTT. Encoded protein: CASSGGGGIYF.

This clonotype was recorded many times. This sequence joins TRBV5-1 and TRBJ2-7; D not resolved. The V gene lost 3 bases and the J gene lost 0 bases, with 13 bases spanning the gap. Germline CDR1 reads SGHRS; CDR2 reads YFSETQ. This CDR3 is 15 amino acids long. DNA of the CDR3: TGCGCCAGCAGCTCCTCATCGTTCAGCTCCTACGAGCAGTACTTC. Residues: CASSSSSFSSYEQYF.

In this sample, this clonotype turned up a few times. The V and J genes are TRBV10-2 and TRBJ1-3; D unresolved. V lost 3 bases to trimming and J lost 0 bases, with 15 bases between them. This CDR3 spans 17 amino acids. Germline V lookup: CDR1 WSHSY, CDR2 SAAADI. The CDR3 DNA reads as TGCGCCAGCAGTGACACATCGACGGTGAGCTCTGGAAACACCATATATTTT. Protein: CASSDTSTVSSGNTIYF.

This chain joins TRBV20-1 and TRBJ2-3; 8 nucleotides align to TRBD2. This CDR3 contains 15 residues. The trim removed 5 bases at V and 6 bases at J, leaving 13 bases unmatched. CDR1 is DFQATT and CDR2 is SNEGSKA in the germline V gene (reference sequence). The CDR3 sequence: CSAVSPPSGWDTQYF. The DNA of the CDR3 is TGCAGTGCTGTCTCACCACCTAGCGGGTGGGATACGCAGTATTTT.

This clonotype was detected many times. This chain connects TRBV7-2 to TRBJ1-3, with D hard to call. The CDR3 covers 14 residues. Germline-derived CDR1 and CDR2 are SGHTA and FQGNSA. Between the trimmed V and J ends, which lost 1 base and 3 bases, there was a span of 7 bases. The CDR3 reads CASSLVGFGNTIYF. CDR3 in DNA: TGTGCCAGCAGCTTAGTGGGCTTTGGAAACACCATATATTTT.

V gene TRBV18 combines with J gene TRBJ2-7; D not resolved. This CDR3 has 13 amino acids. The V gene's germline CDR1 is KGHSH and CDR2 LQKENI. V lost 3 bases and J lost 3, with 9 bases in between. CDR3 region: CASSPVTHYEQYF. In nucleotides, the CDR3 is TGTGCCAGCTCACCCGTTACGCACTACGAGCAGTACTTC.

This clonotype was observed a few times. This sequence joins TRBV6-5 and TRBJ1-4; 8 positions agree with TRBD1. The CDR3 runs to 15 residues. V lost 5 bases, J lost 7 bases, and 9 bases stayed unmatched. CDR1 MNHEY and CDR2 SVGAGI come from the germline V gene. The CDR3 loop reads CASSLGQGAGEKLFF. In DNA form, the CDR3 reads TGTGCCAGCAGTCTCGGACAGGGTGCGGGTGAAAAACTGTTTTTT.

This clonotype was recorded at least ten times. This sequence joins TRBV12-3 or TRBV12-4 and TRBJ1-4; weak D call: TRBD1 (6 bases). Deletions cut 2 bases from V and 8 bases from J, with 15 bases between. The CDR3 consists of 15 residues. The CDR3 bases are TGTGCCAGCAGTTTAACGGGCAGGGGCCCAGAAAAACTGTTTTTT. As protein: CASSLTGRGPEKLFF.

This clonotype was observed a handful of times. The chain has TRBV7-9 and TRBJ2-7; perhaps D is TRBD1 or TRBD2 (6 bases each). Germline V gene sequence: CDR1 SEHNR, CDR2 FQNEAQ (reference sequence). The CDR3 contains 15 residues. With 2 bases removed from V and 2 bases from J, the gap between germline ends came to 13 bases. Here the CDR3 reads CASSLRGDRAYEQYF. CDR3 coding DNA: TGTGCCAGCAGCTTAAGGGGGGACCGAGCCTACGAGCAGTACTTC.

This clonotype was recorded at least ten times. The chain employs TRBV28 and TRBJ2-4; D is possibly TRBD2 (5 bases). This CDR3 contains 11 residues. Germline V gene lookup returns CDR1 MDHEN and CDR2 SYDVKM. The ends were cut back, 4 bases at V and 13 bases at J, with 11 bases in the middle. CDR3: CASSSPLGQYF. Here the CDR3 DNA reads TGTGCCAGCAGTTCACCACTAGGCCAGTACTTC.